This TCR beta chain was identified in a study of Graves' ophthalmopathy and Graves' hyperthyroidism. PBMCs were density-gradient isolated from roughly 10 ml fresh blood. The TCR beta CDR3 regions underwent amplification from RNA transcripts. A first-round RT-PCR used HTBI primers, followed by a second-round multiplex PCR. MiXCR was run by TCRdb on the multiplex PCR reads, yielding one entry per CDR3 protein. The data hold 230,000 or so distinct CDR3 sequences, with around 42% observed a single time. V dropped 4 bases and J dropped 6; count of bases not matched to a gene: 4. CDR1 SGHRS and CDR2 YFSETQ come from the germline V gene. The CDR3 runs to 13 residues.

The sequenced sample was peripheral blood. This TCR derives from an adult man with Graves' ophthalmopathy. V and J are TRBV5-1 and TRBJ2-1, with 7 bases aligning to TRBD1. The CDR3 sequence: CASSPGTANEQFF. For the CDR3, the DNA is TGCGCCAGCAGCCCTGGGACAGCCAATGAGCAGTTCTTC.